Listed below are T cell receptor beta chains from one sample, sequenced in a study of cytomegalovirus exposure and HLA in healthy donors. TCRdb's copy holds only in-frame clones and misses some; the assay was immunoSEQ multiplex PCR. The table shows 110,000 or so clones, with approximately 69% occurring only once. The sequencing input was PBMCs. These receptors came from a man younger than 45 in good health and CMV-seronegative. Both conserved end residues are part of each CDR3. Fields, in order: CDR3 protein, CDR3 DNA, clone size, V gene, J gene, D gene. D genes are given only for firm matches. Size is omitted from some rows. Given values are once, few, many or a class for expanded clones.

CDR3aa: CASSLHGMGQGYEKLFF
CDR3nt: TGTGCCAGCAGCTTACACGGTATGGGACAGGGCTATGAAAAACTGTTTTTT
abundance: -
v_gene: TRBV13
j_gene: TRBJ1-4
d_gene: TRBD1

CDR3aa: CATSGARSSGGDGYTF
CDR3nt: TGTGCCACCAGTGGGGCCCGGTCGTCCGGAGGGGATGGCTACACCTTC
abundance: -
v_gene: TRBV10-3
j_gene: TRBJ1-2
d_gene: -

CDR3aa: CASSLGGTGSQPQHF
CDR3nt: TGTGCCAGCAGCTTAGGAGGAACGGGGTCCCAGCCCCAGCATTTT
abundance: few
v_gene: TRBV11-2
j_gene: TRBJ1-5
d_gene: -

CDR3aa: CSVGWSVSYEQYF
CDR3nt: TGCAGCGTTGGATGGAGCGTTTCCTACGAGCAGTACTTC
abundance: few
v_gene: TRBV29-1
j_gene: TRBJ2-7
d_gene: -

CDR3aa: CASSPLGGARREQYF
CDR3nt: TGTGCCAGCAGTCCCCTAGGGGGGGCCCGCAGGGAGCAGTACTTC
abundance: -
v_gene: TRBV28
j_gene: TRBJ2-5
d_gene: -

CDR3aa: CASEGTAYEQYF
CDR3nt: TGTGCCAGTGAAGGGACAGCCTACGAGCAGTACTTC
abundance: few
v_gene: TRBV18
j_gene: TRBJ2-7
d_gene: TRBD1

CDR3aa: CASILPRGRSSGSYNSPLHF
CDR3nt: TGTGCCAGCATCTTGCCCAGAGGGCGCTCTTCCGGCTCCTATAATTCACCCCTCCACTTT
abundance: -
v_gene: TRBV13
j_gene: TRBJ1-6
d_gene: -

CDR3aa: CSVGDSINEKLFF
CDR3nt: TGCAGCGTTGGGGACAGCATTAATGAAAAACTGTTTTTT
abundance: -
v_gene: TRBV29-1
j_gene: TRBJ1-4
d_gene: TRBD1

CDR3aa: CASSRTYRADTEAFF
CDR3nt: TGTGCCAGCAGCCGAACTTACAGGGCGGACACTGAAGCTTTCTTT
abundance: few
v_gene: TRBV7-3
j_gene: TRBJ1-1
d_gene: -

CDR3aa: CASSIGQGGSPLHF
CDR3nt: TGTGCCAGTAGTATCGGACAGGGGGGCTCACCCCTCCACTTT
abundance: -
v_gene: TRBV19
j_gene: TRBJ1-6
d_gene: TRBD1

CDR3aa: CASSSRTGATYEQYF
CDR3nt: TGTGCCAGCAGCTCTAGGACAGGCGCTACCTACGAGCAGTACTTC
abundance: -
v_gene: TRBV5-5
j_gene: TRBJ2-7
d_gene: TRBD1

CDR3aa: CASSNSGLAKNIQYF
CDR3nt: TGTGCCAGCTCGAACAGTGGCCTAGCCAAAAACATTCAGTACTTC
abundance: -
v_gene: TRBV18
j_gene: TRBJ2-4
d_gene: -

CDR3aa: CASSLYGFRNTIYF
CDR3nt: TGTGCCAGCAGTTTATATGGCTTTCGAAACACCATATATTTT
abundance: -
v_gene: TRBV28
j_gene: TRBJ1-3
d_gene: -

CDR3aa: CSSSTGGTSGSNEQFF
CDR3nt: TGTTCCAGCAGCACAGGGGGGACTAGCGGGAGCAATGAGCAGTTCTTC
abundance: few
v_gene: TRBV7-9
j_gene: TRBJ2-1
d_gene: TRBD2

CDR3aa: CASSQVAGGWEYYGYTF
CDR3nt: TGCGCCAGCAGCCAAGTGGCGGGTGGCTGGGAATACTATGGCTACACCTTC
abundance: -
v_gene: TRBV4-1
j_gene: TRBJ1-2
d_gene: -

CDR3aa: CASSPGQSQETQYF
CDR3nt: TGTGCCAGCAGTCCGGGACAGTCCCAAGAGACCCAGTACTTC
abundance: once
v_gene: TRBV2
j_gene: TRBJ2-5
d_gene: TRBD1

CDR3aa: CAWNPTSGIYNEQFF
CDR3nt: TGTGCCTGGAACCCGACTAGCGGGATCTACAATGAGCAGTTCTTC
abundance: -
v_gene: TRBV30
j_gene: TRBJ2-1
d_gene: TRBD2

CDR3aa: CASSYGRAHEKLFF
CDR3nt: TGTGCCAGCAGTTACGGCAGGGCCCACGAAAAACTGTTTTTT
abundance: once
v_gene: TRBV6-5
j_gene: TRBJ1-4
d_gene: -

CDR3aa: CASSPGPTMTYEQYF
CDR3nt: TGCGCCAGCAGCCCGGGCCCGACTATGACCTACGAGCAGTACTTC
abundance: -
v_gene: TRBV5-1
j_gene: TRBJ2-7
d_gene: -

CDR3aa: CASSVGTGIIEAEAFF
CDR3nt: TGTGCCAGCAGCGTAGGGACAGGGATTATTGAGGCTGAAGCTTTCTTT
abundance: -
v_gene: TRBV9
j_gene: TRBJ1-1
d_gene: TRBD1

CDR3aa: CASSGPGTGAPYEQYF
CDR3nt: TGTGCCAGTAGTGGGCCCGGGACAGGGGCCCCCTACGAGCAGTACTTC
abundance: -
v_gene: TRBV19
j_gene: TRBJ2-7
d_gene: TRBD1

CDR3aa: CASTDRSDYQETQYF
CDR3nt: TGTGCCAGCACCGACAGATCCGATTACCAAGAGACCCAGTACTTC
abundance: once
v_gene: TRBV6-5
j_gene: TRBJ2-5
d_gene: -